The source of this T cell receptor (beta chain) is a study of cytomegalovirus exposure and HLA in healthy donors. Study-wide results and caveats: Specificity for CMV antigens was confirmed in vitro for a few of the CMV-associated chains. An observed cluster of highly shared sequence variants was recorded as a likely sequencing artifact.

This clone was recorded a few times. Its antigen is still unknown. The CDR3 is 15 residues long. The trim removed 6 bases at V and 3 bases at J, leaving 11 bases unmatched. CDR1 is MNHEY, CDR2 SMNVEV, per germline (reference sequence). 13 Jbeta primers and 60 Vbeta primers were used for the PCR. Produced via immunoSEQ multiplex PCR; TCRdb's table is partial and in-frame only. The sample includes some 170,000 clones, around 69% of them seen just once. This TCR derives from a man in his 60s in good health and CMV-seronegative. V usage is TRBV27 and J usage is TRBJ2-7, with 7 bases identical to TRBD1. Sequencing was carried out using PBMCs. Here the CDR3 reads CASRETGSRNYEQYF. CDR3 nucleotides: TGTGCCAGCAGAGAGACAGGGAGTAGAAACTACGAGCAGTACTTC.